A selection of T cell receptor beta chains follows, all from one sample in a study of CD8 T cells in ankylosing spondylitis. TCRdb used MiXCR to reprocess the 5' RACE reads, holding one entry per CDR3 protein. The sample shows 470,000 or so distinct CDR3 sequences, 26% of them seen only once. The sequencing sample was made of blood, either unsorted or a sorted T cell fraction (not recorded which). Source of these receptors: a male donor with ankylosing spondylitis. Both conserved end residues are part of each CDR3. D genes are given only for firm matches. Expanded clones are given a class, and other clones once, few, many or no size at all.

16,TRBD2,TRBV4-1,once,TRBJ2-2,CASSQDPGGSTGELFF,TGCGCCAGCAGCCAAGATCCGGGAGGGAGCACCGGGGAGCTGTTTTTT
15,NA,TRBV28,NA,TRBJ2-1,CASGTEGYSYNEQFF,TGTGCCAGCGGTACGGAAGGATACTCCTACAATGAGCAGTTCTTC
10,NA,TRBV20-1,NA,TRBJ2-1,CSARKNEQFF,TGCAGTGCTCGAAAAAATGAGCAGTTCTTC
15,TRBD2,TRBV20-1,few,TRBJ2-5,CSARDPRTSQETQYF,TGCAGTGCTAGAGATCCCCGGACTAGTCAAGAGACCCAGTACTTC
12,TRBD2,TRBV20-1,few,TRBJ2-1,CSAPTSSNEQFF,TGCAGTGCTCCGACTAGCAGCAATGAGCAGTTCTTC
15,TRBD1,TRBV5-1,NA,TRBJ1-4,CASSSIQGAREKLFF,TGCGCCAGCAGCTCGATACAGGGGGCGCGGGAAAAACTGTTTTTT
12,TRBD1,TRBV19,few,TRBJ1-2,CASSRGRDGYTF,TGTGCCAGTAGCAGGGGGCGCGATGGCTACACCTTC
18,TRBD2,TRBV4-2,once,TRBJ2-1,CASSRGGLAGVDYNEQFF,TGTGCCAGCAGCCGGGGGGGCCTAGCGGGAGTTGACTACAATGAGCAGTTCTTC
13,NA,TRBV19,NA,TRBJ1-4,CASSIGTNEKLFF,TGTGCCAGTAGTATTGGAACTAATGAAAAACTGTTTTTT
14,NA,TRBV18,NA,TRBJ2-7,CASSPRTGSWEQYF,TGTGCCAGCTCACCACGGACGGGCTCGTGGGAGCAGTACTTC
15,NA,TRBV27,NA,TRBJ1-6,CASSFGSSRRSPLHF,TGTGCCAGCAGTTTCGGGTCTTCACGGCGTTCACCCCTCCACTTT
13,NA,TRBV5-1,NA,TRBJ2-1,CASSSIVNNEQFF,TGCGCCAGCAGCTCCATCGTAAACAATGAGCAGTTCTTC
11,TRBD2,TRBV30,NA,TRBJ2-7,CALAGVYEQYF,TGTGCCCTAGCGGGAGTCTACGAGCAGTACTTC
15,NA,TRBV27,few,TRBJ2-6,CASSLLDGGANVLTF,TGTGCCAGCAGTTTATTGGACGGGGGGGCCAACGTCCTGACTTTC
14,TRBD1,TRBV20-1,few,TRBJ1-2,CSAILTGGSTGYTF,TGCAGTGCTATCCTCACAGGGGGCTCTACTGGCTACACCTTC
18,TRBD2,TRBV5-6,NA,TRBJ2-5,CASSFGLAGLGFGETQYF,TGTGCCAGCAGCTTCGGGCTAGCGGGATTGGGATTTGGAGAGACCCAGTACTTC
14,TRBD1,TRBV29-1,NA,TRBJ1-6,CSPTGQGLSSPLHF,TGCAGCCCTACAGGACAGGGGTTGAGTTCACCCCTCCACTTT
15,TRBD1,TRBV12-3/TRBV12-4,NA,TRBJ1-4,CASSFYRGRAEKLFF,TGTGCCAGCAGTTTCTACAGGGGGCGAGCTGAAAAACTGTTTTTT
16,NA,TRBV28,NA,TRBJ2-1,CASTPPGVVMDNEQFF,TGTGCCAGCACCCCCCCGGGAGTGGTTATGGACAATGAGCAGTTCTTC
17,NA,TRBV5-1,NA,TRBJ1-1,CASRRLGPYFEDTEAFF,TGCGCCAGCAGAAGGTTGGGACCGTATTTTGAGGACACTGAAGCTTTCTTT
15,TRBD1,TRBV11-2,few,TRBJ1-1,CASSPLARGRTEAFF,TGTGCCAGCAGCCCGCTGGCCAGGGGGCGAACTGAAGCTTTCTTT
14,NA,TRBV5-1,many,TRBJ2-7,CASSLDPHVYEQYF,TGCGCCAGCAGCTTGGACCCGCACGTCTACGAGCAGTACTTC
14,TRBD1,TRBV30,few,TRBJ2-7,CAWDRDRISYEQYF,TGTGCCTGGGACCGGGACAGGATATCCTACGAGCAGTACTTC
14,TRBD1,TRBV28,NA,TRBJ2-4,CASSLWTGSNIQYF,TGTGCCAGCAGTTTATGGACAGGGAGTAACATTCAGTACTTC
13,NA,TRBV3-1,NA,TRBJ1-2,CASSQEANYGYTF,TGTGCCAGCAGCCAAGAAGCCAACTATGGCTACACCTTC
16,NA,TRBV12-3/TRBV12-4,NA,TRBJ2-5,CASSLGIGVGEETQYF,TGTGCCAGCAGTTTAGGTATCGGGGTGGGAGAGGAGACCCAGTACTTC
15,TRBD2,TRBV7-2,NA,TRBJ2-3,CASSLRTSGADTQYF,TGTGCCAGCAGCCTACGGACTAGCGGGGCAGATACGCAGTATTTT
15,NA,TRBV20-1,few,TRBJ1-2,CSARDSEGGNCGYTF,TGCAGTGCTAGAGATTCGGAGGGAGGGAACTGTGGCTACACCTTC
15,NA,TRBV18,few,TRBJ1-1,CASSPRPDPNTEAFF,TGTGCCAGCTCACCGAGACCCGACCCGAACACTGAAGCTTTCTTT
18,NA,TRBV7-2,NA,TRBJ1-5,CASSLSAAGDALNQPQHF,TGTGCCAGCAGCTTATCGGCGGCAGGGGACGCTCTGAATCAGCCCCAGCATTTT
14,NA,TRBV29-1,few,TRBJ2-1,CSAIGTATYNEQFF,TGCAGCGCAATAGGGACGGCGACCTACAATGAGCAGTTCTTC
16,NA,TRBV10-3,NA,TRBJ2-3,CAISESAPLTPDTQYF,TGTGCCATCAGTGAGTCGGCGCCACTCACCCCAGATACGCAGTATTTT
17,NA,TRBV5-5,few,TRBJ1-6,CASSLDADPGLNSPLHF,TGTGCCAGCAGCTTGGATGCCGATCCCGGTCTGAATTCACCCCTCCACTTT
15,NA,TRBV5-1,many,TRBJ2-2,CASGGADLNTGELFF,TGCGCCAGCGGGGGGGCCGATTTGAACACCGGGGAGCTGTTTTTT
15,TRBD1,TRBV5-1,NA,TRBJ1-4,CASRRTGDPNEKLFF,TGCGCCAGCAGGCGGACAGGGGACCCTAATGAAAAACTGTTTTTT
16,TRBD2,TRBV12-3/TRBV12-4,NA,TRBJ2-1,CASSLWASGGYNEQFF,TGTGCCAGCAGTTTATGGGCTAGCGGAGGGTACAATGAGCAGTTCTTC
15,NA,TRBV5-1,few,TRBJ2-3,CASSLGGQPTDTQYF,TGCGCCAGCAGCTTAGGAGGACAGCCTACAGATACGCAGTATTTT
12,NA,TRBV29-1,few,TRBJ2-1,CSPGFSYNEQFF,TGCAGCCCAGGGTTTTCCTACAATGAGCAGTTCTTC
20,TRBD2,TRBV25-1,few,TRBJ2-3,CASSESPSRTSGMGTDTQYF,TGTGCCAGCAGTGAAAGCCCCTCCCGGACTAGCGGGATGGGCACAGATACGCAGTATTTT
15,NA,TRBV11-3,few,TRBJ2-2,CASSSQAVGTGELFF,TGTGCCAGCAGCTCACAGGCGGTTGGGACCGGGGAGCTGTTTTTT
17,TRBD2,TRBV3-1,NA,TRBJ2-2,CASSYLGGGWNTGELFF,TGTGCCAGCAGCTACCTCGGGGGGGGTTGGAATACCGGGGAGCTGTTTTTT
15,NA,TRBV25-1,few,TRBJ2-2,CASSDLRPHTGELFF,TGTGCCAGCAGTGATCTCCGACCTCACACCGGGGAGCTGTTTTTT
14,NA,TRBV9,NA,TRBJ1-2,CASSGRRVNYGYTF,TGTGCCAGCAGCGGACGACGGGTTAACTATGGCTACACCTTC
15,NA,TRBV7-9,NA,TRBJ1-1,CASVSGRRGNTEAFF,TGTGCCAGCGTCTCCGGACGCAGAGGGAACACTGAAGCTTTCTTT
14,NA,TRBV20-1,NA,TRBJ2-1,CSAPRGSSYNEQFF,TGCAGTGCCCCCCGCGGTAGCTCCTACAATGAGCAGTTCTTC
13,NA,TRBV12-3/TRBV12-4,NA,TRBJ1-2,CASSRRDLYGYTF,TGTGCCAGCAGTCGTCGGGACCTCTATGGCTACACCTTC
14,NA,TRBV25-1,NA,TRBJ2-5,CASSESGKQETQYF,TGTGCCAGCAGTGAATCCGGAAAACAAGAGACCCAGTACTTC
17,TRBD2,TRBV25-1,NA,TRBJ2-3,CASSEWTSGRDTDTQYF,TGTGCCAGCAGTGAGTGGACTAGCGGGAGGGACACAGATACGCAGTATTTT
16,NA,TRBV7-9,NA,TRBJ1-1,CASSLGGAGLNTEAFF,TGTGCCAGCAGCTTAGGGGGAGCAGGGTTGAACACTGAAGCTTTCTTT
12,NA,TRBV12-3/TRBV12-4,few,TRBJ1-2,CASSPGLGGYTF,TGTGCCAGCAGTCCCGGGCTCGGGGGCTACACCTTC
14,NA,TRBV2,NA,TRBJ2-3,CASSEGLSTDTQYF,TGTGCCAGCAGTGAAGGCCTATCGACAGATACGCAGTATTTT
11,NA,TRBV27,few,TRBJ2-7,CASGRSYEQYF,TGTGCCTCGGGGAGATCCTACGAGCAGTACTTC
18,TRBD1,TRBV12-3/TRBV12-4,NA,TRBJ1-3,CASSLGRGTASSGNTIYF,TGTGCCAGCAGTTTGGGGCGAGGGACAGCTTCATCTGGAAACACCATATATTTT
17,NA,TRBV25-1,few,TRBJ1-3,CASSGWDMTDSGNTIYF,TGTGCCAGCAGTGGGTGGGATATGACGGACTCTGGAAACACCATATATTTT